The TCR beta chain under discussion was sequenced for a study of post-analysis software for immune sequencing data. About the study: Multiple sclerosis in the patients followed relapsing-remitting, secondary progressive and progressive-relapsing courses. Regarding the study as a whole: TRBV segments more frequent in patients than in controls numbered roughly 5 and included TRBV5-6, TRBV5-1 and TRBV20-1. Controls' normalized Chao1 diversity significantly exceeded that of multiple sclerosis patients.

Carried by the TCR beta cDNA libraries were unique molecular identifiers. The source material, roughly 0.9 to 11 million T cells, gave rise to about 520,000 cDNA molecules. One entry per CDR3 protein results from TCRdb running MiXCR on the PCR reads. The table has roughly 400,000 distinct CDR3 sequences, roughly 40% seen once. Points on this clonotype: Antigen unknown.

This CDR3 spans 15 amino acids. Germline CDR1 reads DFQATT; CDR2 reads SNEGSKA (reference sequence). Trimming took 3 bases from V and 1 from J, leaving 13 bases between them. The specimen was blood. V is TRBV20-1 and J is TRBJ2-1, with D hard to call. This TCR was recovered from a girl aged 2 to 9 with multiple sclerosis. CDR3 in amino acids: CSARLSAESYNEQFF. The CDR3 bases are TGCAGTGCTAGGTTGTCCGCAGAGTCCTACAATGAGCAGTTCTTC.